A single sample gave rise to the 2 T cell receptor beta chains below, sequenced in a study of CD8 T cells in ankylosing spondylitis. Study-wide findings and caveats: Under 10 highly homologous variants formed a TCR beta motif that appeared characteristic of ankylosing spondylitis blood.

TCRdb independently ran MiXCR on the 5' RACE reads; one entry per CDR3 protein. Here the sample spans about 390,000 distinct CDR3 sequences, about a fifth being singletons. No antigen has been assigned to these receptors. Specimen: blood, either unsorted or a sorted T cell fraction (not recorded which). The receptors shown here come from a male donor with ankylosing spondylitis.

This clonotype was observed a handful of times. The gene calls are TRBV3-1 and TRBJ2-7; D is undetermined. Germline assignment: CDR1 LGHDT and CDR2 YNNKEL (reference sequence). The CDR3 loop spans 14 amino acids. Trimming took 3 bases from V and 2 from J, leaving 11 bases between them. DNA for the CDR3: TGTGCCAGCAGCCAGAGAACCGATACCTACGAGCAGTACTTC. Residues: CASSQRTDTYEQYF.

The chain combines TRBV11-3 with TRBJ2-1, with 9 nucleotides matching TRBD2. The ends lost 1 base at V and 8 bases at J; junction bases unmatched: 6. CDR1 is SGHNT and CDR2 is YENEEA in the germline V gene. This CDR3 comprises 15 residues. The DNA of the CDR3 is TGTGCCAGCAGCTTAGGGATAGCGGGAGACTATGAGCAGTTCTTC. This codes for CASSLGIAGDYEQFF.